This entry concerns a single T cell receptor (beta chain). This sample is part of a study of blood T cell repertoires in COVID-19. Study-wide background: Donors in the United States, Italy and Spain gave samples during acute or convalescent COVID-19. PBMCs, B-cell-depleted T cells, or T cells were the source of the cDNA or gDNA that made up the material.

Germline-derived CDR1 and CDR2 are SGHTA and FQGNSA. The CDR3 extends over 16 amino acids. Trimming at V came to 5 bases and at J to 1 base, leaving 3 bases not matched to a gene. Authors' data handling: Scientists estimated how many nucleated cells there were by amplifying reference gene primers. Here immunoSEQ multiplex PCR was the method, and the copy in TCRdb shows in-frame clones only, minus some. The DNA gave D and trimming, while V, J and clone size come from that table. The sample yields over 40,000 clones, about 90% seen once. The chain is built from TRBV7-2 and TRBJ2-2, with 11 bases that match TRBD2. The TCR comes from a man in his sixties or seventies with active COVID-19. Sample: peripheral blood. This CDR3 is CASSQTSGGNTGELFF. In DNA, the CDR3 is TGTGCCAGCAGCCAAACTAGCGGGGGGAACACCGGGGAGCTGTTTTTT.